This T cell receptor beta chain was retrieved from a study of beta chain features in type 1 diabetes. The study, taken as a whole, reports: In every one of the four CD4+ subsets, TCRB CDR3s were moderately but significantly shorter in Type 1 diabetes patients.

The CDR3 contains 17 residues. V was clipped by 4 bases and J by 6 bases, with 19 bases between them. Germline V lookup: CDR1 MNHEY, CDR2 SMNVEV (reference sequence). For this clone: Its antigen is undetermined.

Since all of the isolated RNA was reverse transcribed, expressed TCRB transcripts were what got sequenced. The protocol was immunoSEQ multiplex PCR, while the TCRdb copy is restricted to in-frame clones and leaves out a portion. The sample includes 600,000 to 750,000 clones, around 12% seen only once; the top ten take around 0.12%. The V gene is TRBV27, the J gene TRBJ2-6; D may be TRBD1 or TRBD2 (5 bases each). Sequenced input: naive CD4+ T cells from blood. The TCR originated in a man aged 25 to 40 with type 1 diabetes. CDR3 coding DNA: TGTGCCAGCAGTTCCCTAGGGACCTCCGTGACGGCCAACGTCCTGACTTTC. Its translation: CASSSLGTSVTANVLTF.